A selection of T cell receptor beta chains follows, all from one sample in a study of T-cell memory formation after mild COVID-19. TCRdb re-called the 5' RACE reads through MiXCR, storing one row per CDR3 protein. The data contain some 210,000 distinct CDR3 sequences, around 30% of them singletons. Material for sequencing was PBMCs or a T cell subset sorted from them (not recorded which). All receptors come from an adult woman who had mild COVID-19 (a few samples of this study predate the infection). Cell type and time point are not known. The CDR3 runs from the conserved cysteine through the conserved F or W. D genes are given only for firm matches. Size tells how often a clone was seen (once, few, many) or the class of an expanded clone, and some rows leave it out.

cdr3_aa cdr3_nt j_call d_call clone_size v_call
CASSYSDVLTF TGTGCCAGCAGTTACTCGGACGTCCTGACTTTC TRBJ2-6 . few TRBV6-2/TRBV6-3
CASSVKGGLAGLTGELFF TGTGCCAGCAGCGTAAAGGGGGGACTAGCGGGACTCACCGGGGAGCTGTTTTTT TRBJ2-2 TRBD2 . TRBV9
CATRLSPSYEQYF TGTGCCACCAGACTTTCCCCTTCCTACGAGCAGTACTTC TRBJ2-7 . . TRBV15
CASSSSWANTGELFF TGTGCCAGCAGTTCCTCGTGGGCGAACACCGGGGAGCTGTTTTTT TRBJ2-2 . few TRBV6-5
CASSLTRLPDRGRLSSNYGYTF TGTGCCAGCAGCTTAACGCGTCTCCCCGACAGGGGGCGGCTGTCATCTAACTATGGCTACACCTTC TRBJ1-2 TRBD1 once TRBV7-8
CASSLLIYNEQFF TGTGCCAGCAGCCTACTAATCTACAATGAGCAGTTCTTC TRBJ2-1 . few TRBV7-2
CSAYSGLSYEQYF TGCAGTGCTTATAGCGGCCTCTCCTACGAGCAGTACTTC TRBJ2-7 . few TRBV20-1
CASSLVTRNTGELFF TGCGCCAGCAGCTTGGTGACTCGGAACACCGGGGAGCTGTTTTTT TRBJ2-2 . few TRBV5-1
CASSQSPTGGIYEQYF TGCGCCAGCAGCCAATCCCCGACAGGGGGGATCTACGAGCAGTACTTC TRBJ2-7 TRBD1 . TRBV4-1
CSAIPTSNQPQHF TGCAGTGCTATACCGACTAGCAATCAGCCCCAGCATTTT TRBJ1-5 . few TRBV20-1
CASSQGPLGRGNSARVNEQFF TGCGCCAGCAGCCAAGGTCCCCTCGGCCGCGGGAATTCCGCCCGAGTCAATGAGCAGTTCTTC TRBJ2-1 . few TRBV4-1
CSANRRTPSTDTQYF TGCAGTGCTAACCGGAGGACCCCGAGCACAGATACGCAGTATTTT TRBJ2-3 . few TRBV20-1
CSATTELYEQYF TGCAGTGCTACGACGGAACTCTACGAGCAGTACTTC TRBJ2-7 . few TRBV20-1
CASSSYGTEETQYF TGTGCCAGCAGCTCTTACGGGACTGAAGAGACCCAGTACTTC TRBJ2-5 . . TRBV7-9
CASLALASGELFF TGTGCCAGCCTAGCCCTAGCGAGTGGGGAGCTGTTTTTT TRBJ2-2 . few TRBV7-8
CSAISYRDEAFF TGCAGTGCTATCTCTTACAGGGATGAAGCTTTCTTT TRBJ1-1 . . TRBV20-1
CASSLGPGDNEQFF TGTGCCAGCAGCTTAGGGCCCGGGGACAATGAGCAGTTCTTC TRBJ2-1 . . TRBV9
CASTEAGGLYTEQFF TGCGCCAGCACTGAAGCGGGGGGGCTGTACACTGAGCAGTTCTTC TRBJ2-1 TRBD2 few TRBV5-1